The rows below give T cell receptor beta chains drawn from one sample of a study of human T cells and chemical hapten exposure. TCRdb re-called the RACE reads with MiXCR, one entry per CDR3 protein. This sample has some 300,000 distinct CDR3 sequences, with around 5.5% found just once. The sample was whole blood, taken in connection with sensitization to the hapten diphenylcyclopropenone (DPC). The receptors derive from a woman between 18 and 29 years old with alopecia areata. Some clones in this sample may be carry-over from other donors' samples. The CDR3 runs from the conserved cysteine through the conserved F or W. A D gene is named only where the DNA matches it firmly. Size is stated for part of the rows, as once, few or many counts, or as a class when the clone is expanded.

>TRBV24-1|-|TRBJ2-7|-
CATGDILTSYEQYF
TGTGCCACTGGGGACATCCTAACCTCCTACGAGCAGTACTTC
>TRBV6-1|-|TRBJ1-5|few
CASIDPDSLFNQPQHF
TGTGCCAGCATAGACCCGGACAGCCTATTCAATCAGCCCCAGCATTTT
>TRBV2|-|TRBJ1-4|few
CASSPEGGNEKLFF
TGTGCCAGCAGCCCTGAAGGTGGCAATGAAAAACTGTTTTTT
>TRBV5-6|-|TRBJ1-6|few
CASSYRVRQSPLHF
TGTGCCAGCAGCTACAGGGTGAGACAATCACCCCTCCACTTT
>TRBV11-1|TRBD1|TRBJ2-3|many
CASRPPGTGITDTQYF
TGTGCCAGCAGGCCGCCCGGGACAGGGATCACAGATACGCAGTATTTT
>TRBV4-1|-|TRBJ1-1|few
CASSQVLFTEAFF
TGCGCCAGCAGCCAAGTTCTTTTTACTGAAGCTTTCTTT
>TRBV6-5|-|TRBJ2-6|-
CASSYSTAPGPTNVLTF
TGTGCCAGCAGTTACTCGACAGCTCCCGGGCCGACCAACGTCCTGACTTTC
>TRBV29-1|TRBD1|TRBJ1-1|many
CSVVMTGMKNTEAFF
TGCAGCGTTGTGATGACAGGGATGAAGAACACTGAAGCTTTCTTT
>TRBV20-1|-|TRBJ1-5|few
CSAPGQDNQPQHF
TGCAGTGCCCCGGGGCAGGACAATCAGCCCCAGCATTTT
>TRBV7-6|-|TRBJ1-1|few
CASSFRLDTEAFF
TGTGCCAGCAGCTTTCGGCTCGACACTGAAGCTTTCTTT
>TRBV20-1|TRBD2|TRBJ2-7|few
CSARVFPPAGDSYEQYF
TGCAGTGCTAGAGTTTTCCCGCCCGCGGGGGACTCCTACGAGCAGTACTTC
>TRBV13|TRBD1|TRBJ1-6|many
CASSPPRDSSYNSPLHF
TGTGCCAGCAGCCCGCCCCGGGACAGCTCCTATAATTCACCCCTCCACTTT
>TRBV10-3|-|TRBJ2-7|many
CAINGDGEQYF
TGTGCCATCAACGGGGACGGCGAGCAGTACTTC
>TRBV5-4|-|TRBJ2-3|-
CASSSRGATTDTQYF
TGTGCCAGCAGCTCGCGCGGGGCCACCACAGATACGCAGTATTTT
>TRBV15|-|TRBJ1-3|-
CATSRDRFSGNTIYF
TGTGCCACCAGCAGAGATAGATTCTCTGGAAACACCATATATTTT